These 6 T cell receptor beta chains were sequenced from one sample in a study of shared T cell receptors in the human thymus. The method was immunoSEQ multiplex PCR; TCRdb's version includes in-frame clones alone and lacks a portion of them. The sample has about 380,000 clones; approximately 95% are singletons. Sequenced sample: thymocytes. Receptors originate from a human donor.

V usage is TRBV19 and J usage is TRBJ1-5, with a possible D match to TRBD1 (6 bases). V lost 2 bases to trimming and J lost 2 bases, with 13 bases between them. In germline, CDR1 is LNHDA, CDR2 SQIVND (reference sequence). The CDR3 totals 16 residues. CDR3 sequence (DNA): TGTGCCAGTAGTATATGGCCCAGGGGCGGCAATCAGCCCCAGCATTTT. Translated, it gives CASSIWPRGGNQPQHF.

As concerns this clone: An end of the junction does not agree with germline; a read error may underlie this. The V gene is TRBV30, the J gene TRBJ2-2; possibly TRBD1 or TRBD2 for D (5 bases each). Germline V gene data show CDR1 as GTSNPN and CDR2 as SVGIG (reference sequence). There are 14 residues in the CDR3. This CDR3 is CAWSEGSPTRELFF. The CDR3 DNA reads TGTGCCTGGTCTGAGGGGAGTCCCACCCGGGAGCTGTTTTTT. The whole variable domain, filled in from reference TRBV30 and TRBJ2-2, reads SQTIHQWPATLVQPVGSPLSLECTVEGTSNPNLYWYRQAAGRGLQLLFYSVGIGQISSEVPQNLSASRPQDRQFILSSKKLLLSDSGFYLCAWSEGSPTRELFFGEGSRLTVL.

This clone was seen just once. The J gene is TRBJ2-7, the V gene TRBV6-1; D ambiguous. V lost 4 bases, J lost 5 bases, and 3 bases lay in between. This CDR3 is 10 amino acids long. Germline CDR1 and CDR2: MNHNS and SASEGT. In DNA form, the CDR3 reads TGTGCCAGCAGTGGTCACGAGCAGTACTTC. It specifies CASSGHEQYF.

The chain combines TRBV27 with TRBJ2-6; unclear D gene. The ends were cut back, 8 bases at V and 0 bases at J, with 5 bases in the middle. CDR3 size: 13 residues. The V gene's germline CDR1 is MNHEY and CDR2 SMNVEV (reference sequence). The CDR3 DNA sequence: TGTGCCAGCCCCAGCTCTGGGGCCAACGTCCTGACTTTC. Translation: CASPSSGANVLTF.

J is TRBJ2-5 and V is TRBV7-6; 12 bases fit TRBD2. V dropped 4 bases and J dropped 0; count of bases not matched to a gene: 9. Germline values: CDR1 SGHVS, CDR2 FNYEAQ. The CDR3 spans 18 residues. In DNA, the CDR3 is TGTGCCAGCAGCTCGGACCTAGCGGGAGGGGGGTACCAAGAGACCCAGTACTTC. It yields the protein CASSSDLAGGGYQETQYF. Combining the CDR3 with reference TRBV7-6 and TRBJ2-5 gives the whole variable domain GAGVSQSPRYKVTKRGQDVALRCDPISGHVSLYWYRQALGQGPEFLTYFNYEAQQDKSGLPNDRFSAERPEGSISTLTIQRTEQRDSAMYRCASSSDLAGGGYQETQYFGPGTRLLVL.

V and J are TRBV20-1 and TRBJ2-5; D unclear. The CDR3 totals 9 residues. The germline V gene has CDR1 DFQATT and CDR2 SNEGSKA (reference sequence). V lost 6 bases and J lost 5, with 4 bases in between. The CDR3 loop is CSAVETQYF. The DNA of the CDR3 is TGCAGTGCCGTGGAGACCCAGTACTTC.